This is a list of T cell receptor beta chains from one sample in a study of breast tumors, draining lymph nodes, adjacent tissues. One entry per CDR3 protein, called by TCRdb with MiXCR from the multiplex PCR reads. The sample lists more than 80,000 distinct CDR3 sequences, around 30% seen once, with approximately 5% in the top ten. Sequencing was done on a sample of axillary lymph node tissue. Receptors originate from a female donor with breast cancer. Some clones in this sample may be carry-over from other donors' samples. Each CDR3 is given with its conserved first and last residue. A D gene is named only where the DNA matches it firmly. Rows may omit the clone size; those that give it use once, few, many or a size class.

d_call clone_size j_call v_call cdr3_aa cdr3_nt
TRBD2 - TRBJ2-3 TRBV6-1 CASKKAGVITDTQYF TGTGCCAGCAAAAAAGCGGGAGTCATCACAGATACGCAGTATTTT
- many TRBJ2-2 TRBV3-1 CASSQWGGGINTGELFF TGTGCCAGCAGCCAATGGGGTGGCGGGATTAACACCGGGGAGCTGTTTTTT
TRBD1 many TRBJ2-1 TRBV20-1 CSAKESGDRGRGEQFF TGCAGTGCTAAAGAATCCGGTGACAGGGGGCGCGGTGAGCAGTTCTTC
TRBD2 many TRBJ2-1 TRBV6-6 CASSRGGSSYNEQFF TGTGCCAGCAGCCGGGGCGGGAGCTCCTACAATGAGCAGTTCTTC
TRBD1 many TRBJ2-7 TRBV5-1 CASKGGDRAYEQYF TGCGCCAGCAAAGGGGGGGACAGGGCCTACGAGCAGTACTTC
TRBD2 many TRBJ2-7 TRBV7-2 CASGFGTSGRAERSYEQYF TGTGCCAGCGGGTTCGGGACTAGCGGGAGGGCCGAGCGCTCGTACGAGCAGTACTTC
- many TRBJ1-6 TRBV6-1 CASRPTGNSPLHF TGTGCCAGCAGACCTACAGGAAATTCACCCCTCCACTTT
TRBD1 many TRBJ2-7 TRBV20-1 CSARGDRVALSYEQYF TGCAGTGCTAGAGGGGACAGGGTCGCTCTCTCCTACGAGCAGTACTTC
- many TRBJ1-4 TRBV9 CASSVGPGVGEKLFF TGTGCCAGCAGCGTAGGTCCAGGAGTGGGGGAAAAACTGTTTTTT
- many TRBJ2-7 TRBV4-3 CASSPRGAPSYEQYF TGCGCCAGCAGCCCGCGAGGGGCTCCCTCCTACGAGCAGTACTTC
- - TRBJ1-5 TRBV2 CASSGSDFSNQPQHF TGTGCCAGCAGTGGATCAGATTTTAGCAATCAGCCCCAGCATTTT
- many TRBJ2-2 TRBV5-4 CASSLLGHHTGELFF TGTGCCAGCAGCTTGCTGGGACACCACACCGGGGAGCTGTTTTTT
- many TRBJ2-5 TRBV5-1 CASSLTRQETQYF TGCGCCAGCAGCTTGACTAGACAAGAGACCCAGTACTTC
- many TRBJ2-3 TRBV3-1 CASSQGDLGITDTQYF TGTGCCAGCAGCCAAGGAGACCTGGGGATCACAGATACGCAGTATTTT
TRBD1 - TRBJ1-2 TRBV7-2 CASSTTGVDYGYTF TGTGCCAGCTCCACAACAGGGGTGGACTATGGCTACACCTTC
- - TRBJ1-1 TRBV7-9 CASSLARVTEAFF TGTGCCAGCAGCTTGGCTCGGGTAACTGAAGCTTTCTTT
- many TRBJ1-5 TRBV4-1 CASSHSWQLNQPQHF TGCGCCAGCAGCCATTCGTGGCAGCTCAATCAGCCCCAGCATTTT
- many TRBJ2-2 TRBV11-1 CASRSENTGELFF TGTGCCAGCAGGTCCGAGAACACCGGGGAGCTGTTTTTT
- - TRBJ2-7 TRBV2 CASKDRTAEQYF TGTGCCAGCAAGGACCGGACAGCCGAGCAGTACTTC
- many TRBJ2-2 TRBV5-1 CASSLGPTGELFF TGCGCCAGCAGCTTGGGTCCCACCGGGGAGCTGTTTTTT
- - TRBJ1-5 TRBV7-2 CASSVVGQPQHF TGTGCCAGCAGCGTCGTTGGTCAGCCCCAGCATTTT
- - TRBJ2-1 TRBV7-2 CASSLGGPHNEQFF TGTGCCAGCAGCTTAGGCGGGCCCCACAATGAGCAGTTCTTC
TRBD2 - TRBJ2-7 TRBV5-4 CANGPKPSGSGEQYF TGTGCCAACGGCCCCAAGCCTAGCGGGAGCGGCGAGCAGTACTTC
- many TRBJ2-7 TRBV20-1 CSARVGGGAYEQYF TGCAGTGCTAGAGTAGGAGGGGGCGCATACGAGCAGTACTTC
- many TRBJ1-2 TRBV12-3/TRBV12-4 CASSLAGHPNYGYTF TGTGCCAGCAGTTTGGCAGGGCATCCTAACTATGGCTACACCTTC
- many TRBJ1-5 TRBV5-8 CASSLYMGGGWGNQPQHF TGTGCCAGCAGCTTATACATGGGGGGGGGCTGGGGCAATCAGCCCCAGCATTTT
TRBD2 many TRBJ2-2 TRBV7-9 CASSPGKISGSLRNTGELFF TGTGCCAGCAGTCCGGGAAAAATTAGCGGGAGCCTCCGGAACACCGGGGAGCTGTTTTTT
TRBD2 - TRBJ2-5 TRBV15 CATSRPERGLARVNRETQYF TGTGCCACCAGCAGACCAGAAAGGGGACTAGCGAGAGTTAACCGAGAGACCCAGTACTTC
- many TRBJ1-5 TRBV5-6 CASSTRGKNNQPQHF TGTGCCAGCAGCACACGGGGGAAAAACAATCAGCCCCAGCATTTT
- - TRBJ2-7 TRBV7-9 CASSEESVGQYF TGTGCCAGCAGCGAGGAATCGGTGGGCCAGTACTTC
- - TRBJ1-2 TRBV20-1 CSAKWGEDYAF TGCAGTGCTAAATGGGGGGAAGACTACGCCTTC
- many TRBJ2-7 TRBV28 CASTRAVQLSYEQYF TGTGCCAGCACCCGTGCGGTACAGTTATCCTACGAGCAGTACTTC
- many TRBJ1-3 TRBV11-2 CASSFEPGHGGGNTIYF TGTGCCAGCAGCTTTGAACCGGGCCACGGGGGCGGAAACACCATATATTTT
TRBD1 - TRBJ2-7 TRBV2 CASSEDIDRDSYEQYF TGTGCCAGCAGCGAGGACATCGACAGGGACTCCTACGAGCAGTACTTC
TRBD1 - TRBJ1-2 TRBV28 CASRSTGVGNTF TGTGCCAGCAGGAGCACAGGGGTCGGAAACACCTTC
- many TRBJ2-4 TRBV19 CASSIKNSKNIQYF TGTGCCAGTAGTATAAAGAACAGCAAAAACATTCAGTACTTC
- many TRBJ1-2 TRBV5-1 CASSLRENYGYTF TGCGCCAGCAGCTTGAGAGAAAACTATGGCTACACCTTC
- many TRBJ1-3 TRBV4-1 CASSQPLQKAPGNTIYF TGCGCCAGCAGCCAACCGCTCCAGAAGGCTCCTGGAAACACCATATATTTT
- many TRBJ2-7 TRBV7-2 CASSSPNEQYF TGTGCCAGCAGCTCCCCCAACGAGCAGTACTTC
- many TRBJ1-5 TRBV12-3/TRBV12-4 CASSSTTVNQPQHF TGTGCCAGCAGTTCGACGACAGTCAATCAGCCCCAGCATTTT
- many TRBJ1-2 TRBV6-6 CASSHGVVPNYGYTF TGTGCCAGCAGTCACGGGGTTGTACCTAACTATGGCTACACCTTC
- - TRBJ2-5 TRBV2 CASSVSSGQETQYF TGTGCCAGCAGTGTAAGTAGCGGACAAGAGACCCAGTACTTC
- - TRBJ2-4 TRBV28 CASSKIDRLVIQYF TGTGCCAGCAGTAAAATCGACAGGCTCGTCATTCAGTACTTC
TRBD2 many TRBJ2-3 TRBV4-1 CASSREGTSGRISTDTQYF TGCGCCAGCAGCCGGGAGGGGACTAGCGGGAGGATTAGCACAGATACGCAGTATTTT
- many TRBJ1-3 TRBV7-9 CASSPRGLGSGNTIYF TGTGCCAGCAGCCCACGGGGACTTGGCTCCGGAAACACCATATATTTT
TRBD1 many TRBJ1-6 TRBV20-1 CSARGDRGSPLHF TGCAGTGCTAGAGGGGACAGGGGTTCACCCCTCCACTTT
- many TRBJ2-1 TRBV6-1 CASLDSLGLQTRQFF TGTGCCAGCCTCGACAGCCTCGGGCTCCAAACCCGGCAGTTCTTC
TRBD2 many TRBJ2-7 TRBV6-5 CASSHERGSSYEQYF TGTGCCAGCAGTCACGAGCGGGGAAGCTCCTACGAGCAGTACTTC
- many TRBJ1-2 TRBV18 CASSPRQGVYGYTF TGTGCCAGCTCACCACGCCAGGGAGTGTATGGCTACACCTTC
- many TRBJ1-4 TRBV5-5 CASVKVMGNEKLFF TGTGCCAGCGTTAAAGTGATGGGTAATGAAAAACTGTTTTTT
TRBD1 many TRBJ2-7 TRBV5-1 CASSVGQGVHHEQYF TGCGCCAGCAGCGTTGGACAGGGGGTTCATCACGAGCAGTACTTC
- - TRBJ1-4 TRBV25-1 CASSSWSSGAYTEKLFF TGTGCCAGCAGTTCTTGGAGCTCTGGGGCCTACACTGAAAAACTGTTTTTT
- many TRBJ1-1 TRBV10-3 CAISDRHEAFF TGTGCCATCAGCGATAGACACGAAGCTTTCTTT
- - TRBJ2-5 TRBV11-2 CASSYRQSAGAQETQYF TGTGCCAGCAGCTACCGACAGAGCGCGGGGGCGCAAGAGACCCAGTACTTC
- - TRBJ1-3 TRBV19 CASSTTVSGNTIYF TGTGCCAGTAGTACCACAGTCTCTGGAAACACCATATATTTT